What follows are 22 T cell receptor beta chains derived from one specimen sequenced in a study of T-cell memory formation after mild COVID-19. MiXCR, run by TCRdb on the 5' RACE reads, gives a single entry per CDR3 protein. The data show 300,000 or so distinct CDR3 sequences, with about 16% seen just once and more than 20% held by the top ten. Sequences were obtained from PBMCs or a T cell subset sorted from them (not recorded which). Receptors originate from a man aged 18 to 30 who had mild COVID-19 (a few samples of this study predate the infection). Cell type and time point are not known.

This clonotype was found a few times. The rearrangement joins TRBV20-1 to TRBJ1-2; D is possibly TRBD1 (6 bases). V dropped 6 bases and J dropped 3 bases, with 14 bases sitting between them. Germline CDR1 reads DFQATT; CDR2 reads SNEGSKA (reference sequence). This CDR3 has 13 amino acids. CDR3 region: CSAVTGWDYGYTF. The CDR3 DNA reads as TGCAGTGCAGTAACAGGGTGGGACTATGGCTACACCTTC.

This clonotype was observed a handful of times. V is TRBV4-2 and J is TRBJ2-7, with D unclear. The germline V and J ends were trimmed by 1 base and 2 bases, with 15 bases remaining between them. The CDR3 runs 16 residues. Germline V gene data show CDR1 as LGHNA and CDR2 as YNFKEQ. The DNA of the CDR3 is TGTGCCAGCAGCCAAGTTGTGGGAACGGGTCCCTACGAGCAGTACTTC. The encoded protein is CASSQVVGTGPYEQYF.

J is TRBJ2-5 and V is TRBV10-3; no reliable D call. Germline-derived CDR1 and CDR2 are ENHRY and SYGVKD. The CDR3 runs 11 residues. Trimming removed 10 bases at V and 4 bases at J, with 10 bases between. CDR3 residues: CATRTGETQYF. CDR3 in DNA: TGTGCCACCCGGACGGGAGAGACCCAGTACTTC.

The chain is built from TRBV7-9 and TRBJ2-3, with D perhaps TRBD2 (6 bases). Germline CDR1 SEHNR, CDR2 FQNEAQ (reference sequence). CDR3 length: 15 residues. The ends were cut back, 2 bases at V and 3 bases at J, with 12 bases in the middle. This chain's CDR3 is CASSLYPAGTDTQYF. The CDR3 coding sequence is TGTGCCAGCAGCTTATATCCAGCGGGTACAGATACGCAGTATTTT. The full variable domain, completed using reference TRBV7-9 and TRBJ2-3, is DTGVSQNPRHKITKRGQNVTFRCDPISEHNRLYWYRQTLGQGPEFLTYFQNEAQLEKSRLLSDRFSAERPKGSFSTLEIQRTEQGDSAMYLCASSLYPAGTDTQYFGPGTRLTVL.

This clonotype showed up many times. This chain joins TRBV15 and TRBJ2-1, with D unclear. This CDR3 is 12 amino acids long. Trimming cost V 0 bases and J 9 bases, with 6 bases left between them. CDR1 is LNHNV, CDR2 YYDKDF, per germline (reference sequence). The CDR3 reads CATSRDQAEQFF. DNA of the CDR3: TGTGCCACCAGCAGAGATCAAGCTGAGCAGTTCTTC.

V gene TRBV5-1 combines with J gene TRBJ2-3; either TRBD1 or TRBD2 may fit D (6 bases each). Germline CDR1 is SGHRS and CDR2 is YFSETQ. The CDR3 runs 15 residues. Between the trimmed V and J ends, which lost 3 bases and 5 bases, there was a span of 16 bases. DNA for the CDR3: TGCGCCAGCAGCTCTAGCGACAGGCCCGGAGATACGCAGTATTTT. This gives the protein CASSSSDRPGDTQYF.

A few counts support this clonotype. The chain recombines TRBV7-9 with TRBJ2-7; D is possibly TRBD1 or TRBD2 (6 bases each). Germline loops: CDR1 SEHNR, CDR2 FQNEAQ (reference sequence). The CDR3 is 14 residues long. Trimming left V 5 bases short and J 5 bases short, with 16 bases between. The CDR3 DNA follows: TGTGCCAGCAGCCCAGGTGGGGGGCCGGACGAGCAGTACGTC. Amino acid sequence: CASSPGGGPDEQYV.

This clonotype was picked up a small number of times. The rearrangement links TRBV12-3 or TRBV12-4 to TRBJ2-3; 7 bases align to TRBD2. V trimming: 4 bases; J trimming: 2 bases; junction bases outside the gene matches: 6. CDR3 length equals 15 residues. DNA of the CDR3: TGTGCCAGCAGTTGGGGACTATCAACCACAGATACGCAGTATTTT. Translating it yields CASSWGLSTTDTQYF.

This chain connects TRBV7-2 to TRBJ2-6; D not certain. The germline gives CDR1 SGHTA, CDR2 FQGNSA. V lost 5 bases, J lost 4 bases, and 12 bases lay in between. The CDR3 has 15 residues. CDR3 nucleotides: TGTGCCAGCAGCGTCTCCAGTTCGGGGGCCAACGTCCTGACTTTC. It translates to CASSVSSSGANVLTF.

The chain employs TRBV4-3 and TRBJ2-3; tentatively, D is TRBD2 (6 bases). V was clipped by 4 bases and J by 2 bases, with 10 bases between them. The CDR3 runs to 14 residues. Germline loops: CDR1 LGHNA, CDR2 YSLEER. The CDR3 nucleotides read TGCGCCAGCAGCCGGAGGGAGTACACAGATACGCAGTATTTT. Amino acids: CASSRREYTDTQYF.

Only a few counts were recorded for this clonotype. The chain employs TRBV20-1 and TRBJ2-5, with D maybe TRBD1 (5 bases). CDR3 length: 12 residues. Germline CDR1 DFQATT, CDR2 SNEGSKA (reference sequence). V lost 4 bases to trimming and J lost 5 bases, with 11 bases between them. The CDR3 reads CSATGPSETQYF. The CDR3 DNA follows: TGCAGTGCTACAGGGCCGAGCGAGACCCAGTACTTC.

This clonotype was observed a handful of times. V gene TRBV7-3 combines with J gene TRBJ2-1, with TRBD2 identical over 7 bases. Germline V CDR1 and CDR2: SGHTA, FQGTGA. V lost 0 bases and J lost 10; bases outside the gene matches: 6. This CDR3 is 14 amino acids long. In DNA, the CDR3 is TGTGCCAGCAGCTTAACCCCGACTAGCTCCGAGCAGTTCTTC. Translated: CASSLTPTSSEQFF. Based on the CDR3 plus reference TRBV7-3 and TRBJ2-1, the full variable domain is GAGVSQTPSNKVTEKGKYVELRCDPISGHTALYWYRQSLGQGPEFLIYFQGTGAADDSGLPNDRFFAVRPEGSVSTLKIQRTERGDSAVYLCASSLTPTSSEQFFGPGTRLTVL.

The genes are TRBV3-1 and TRBJ2-2, with 8 bases fitting TRBD2. Germline V CDR1 and CDR2: LGHDT, YNNKEL (reference sequence). V dropped 2 bases and J dropped 6; count of bases not matched to a gene: 5. The CDR3 is 15 amino acids. CDR3 loop: CASSQLGLASGELFF. The CDR3 bases are TGTGCCAGCAGCCAATTAGGACTAGCCTCCGGGGAGCTGTTTTTT.

The genes are TRBV7-2 and TRBJ2-3, with a tentative D call TRBD2 (7 bases). Looked up from germline, CDR1 is SGHTA and CDR2 is FQGNSA. The CDR3 is 15 residues long. The ends were cut back, 1 base at V and 7 bases at J, with 15 bases in the middle. The CDR3 sequence: CASSLVGGDPYTQYF. In DNA, the CDR3 is TGTGCCAGCAGCTTAGTAGGGGGGGACCCGTATACGCAGTATTTT.

V gene TRBV12-3 or TRBV12-4 combines with J gene TRBJ2-1; D is unclear. The V end lost 7 bases, the J end lost 10 bases, and 14 bases lay between the germline ends. This CDR3 is built from 12 residues. CDR3 loop: CASKAVLGEQFF. Here the CDR3 DNA reads TGTGCCAGCAAGGCGGTGCTTGGGGAGCAGTTCTTC.

This clonotype was recorded a few times. The chain is built from TRBV29-1 and TRBJ2-7; TRBD1 agrees at 11 bases. The germline V gene has CDR1 SQVTM and CDR2 ANQGSEA. The CDR3 totals 15 residues. The J segment lost 3 bases and the V segment lost 4 bases, leaving 8 bases of the junction unmatched. The CDR3 DNA is TGCAGCGTTGCCACCGGGACAGGGGGGATCTACGAGCAGTACTTC. It codes for CSVATGTGGIYEQYF.

This clonotype was found many times. The genes are TRBV10-3 and TRBJ2-3, with TRBD1 matching over 7 bases. Losses at the gene ends were 10 bases for V and 4 bases for J; bases not matched to a gene: 8. The CDR3 has 13 residues. CDR1 ENHRY and CDR2 SYGVKD come from the germline V gene. CDR3 region: CATGTGEADTQYF. For the CDR3, the DNA is TGTGCCACCGGAACAGGGGAAGCAGATACGCAGTATTTT.

In its sample, this clonotype was seen a few times. The V call is TRBV9, the J call TRBJ2-1; D not resolved. The V gene lost 4 bases and the J gene lost 9 bases, with 8 bases spanning the gap. The CDR3 is 11 amino acids. Germline CDR1 reads SGDLS; CDR2 reads YYNGEE. CDR3 amino acids: CASSTDLEQFF. In DNA, the CDR3 is TGTGCCAGCAGCACCGATCTTGAGCAGTTCTTC.

The chain employs TRBV3-1 and TRBJ2-7; no firm D call. CDR1 is LGHDT and CDR2 is YNNKEL in the germline V gene (reference sequence). The CDR3 loop spans 14 amino acids. Trimming removed 1 base from V and 5 bases from J, with 12 bases in between. CDR3 coding DNA: TGTGCCAGCAGCCAAGCCGGCCTTAAGGACGAGCAGTACTTC. Translation: CASSQAGLKDEQYF.

This clonotype was seen ten or more times. The rearrangement joins TRBV5-1 to TRBJ2-2, with no clear D. Germline loops: CDR1 SGHRS, CDR2 YFSETQ. The CDR3 is made up of 14 amino acids. Between the trimmed V and J ends, which lost 1 base and 6 bases, there was a span of 10 bases. The CDR3 loop is CASSLRPAPGELFF. The CDR3, as DNA: TGCGCCAGCAGCTTGCGCCCGGCCCCCGGGGAGCTGTTTTTT.

This clonotype was detected a few times. The gene calls are TRBV5-1 and TRBJ1-2; D perhaps matches TRBD1 (6 bases). The CDR3 totals 14 residues. The germline gives CDR1 SGHRS, CDR2 YFSETQ. The V gene lost 0 bases and the J gene lost 8 bases, with 14 bases spanning the gap. The CDR3 spells CASSLGSRGGGYTF. Here the CDR3 DNA reads TGCGCCAGCAGCTTGGGGAGCAGGGGAGGAGGCTACACCTTC.

Written as DNA, the CDR3 is TGTGCCAGCAGCCAAGATTGGCAGGGGGCTGATGGCTACACCTTC. Translation gives CASSQDWQGADGYTF. V usage is TRBV4-2 and J usage is TRBJ1-2; the match to TRBD1 covers 8 bases. Germline V gene sequence: CDR1 LGHNA, CDR2 YNFKEQ. J was trimmed by 6 bases and V by 0 bases; bases with no gene match: 6. The length of the CDR3 is 15 residues.